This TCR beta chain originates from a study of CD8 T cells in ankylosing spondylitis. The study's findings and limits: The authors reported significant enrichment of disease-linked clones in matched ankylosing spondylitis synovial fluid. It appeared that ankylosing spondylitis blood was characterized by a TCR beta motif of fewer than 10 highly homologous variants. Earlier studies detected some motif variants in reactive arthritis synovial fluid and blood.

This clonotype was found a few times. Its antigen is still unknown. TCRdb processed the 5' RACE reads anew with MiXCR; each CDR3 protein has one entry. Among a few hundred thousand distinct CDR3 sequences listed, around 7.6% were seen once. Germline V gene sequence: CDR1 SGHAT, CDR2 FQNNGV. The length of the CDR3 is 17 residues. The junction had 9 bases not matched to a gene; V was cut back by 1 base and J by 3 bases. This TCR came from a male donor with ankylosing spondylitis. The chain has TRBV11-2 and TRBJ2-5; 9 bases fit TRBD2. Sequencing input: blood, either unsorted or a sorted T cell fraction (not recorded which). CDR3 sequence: CASSLGVSGSLEETQYF. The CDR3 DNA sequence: TGTGCCAGCAGCTTAGGAGTTAGCGGGAGCTTGGAAGAGACCCAGTACTTC.